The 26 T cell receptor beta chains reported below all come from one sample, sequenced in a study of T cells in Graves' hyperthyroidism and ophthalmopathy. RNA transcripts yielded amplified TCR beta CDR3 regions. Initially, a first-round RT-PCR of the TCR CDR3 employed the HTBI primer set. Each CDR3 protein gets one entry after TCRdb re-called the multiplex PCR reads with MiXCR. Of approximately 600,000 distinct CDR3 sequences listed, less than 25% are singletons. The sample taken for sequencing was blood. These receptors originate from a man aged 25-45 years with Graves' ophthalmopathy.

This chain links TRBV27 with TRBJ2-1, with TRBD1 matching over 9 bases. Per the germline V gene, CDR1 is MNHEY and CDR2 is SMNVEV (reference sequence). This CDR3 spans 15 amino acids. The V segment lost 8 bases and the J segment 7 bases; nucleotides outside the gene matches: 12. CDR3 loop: CASLEPGQGKNEQFF. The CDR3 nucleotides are TGTGCCAGCCTTGAACCGGGACAGGGCAAAAATGAGCAGTTCTTC.

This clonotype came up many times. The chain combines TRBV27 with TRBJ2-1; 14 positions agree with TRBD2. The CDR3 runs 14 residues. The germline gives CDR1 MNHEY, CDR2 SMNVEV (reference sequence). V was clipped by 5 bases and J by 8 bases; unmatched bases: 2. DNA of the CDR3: TGTGCCAGCAGTGGGACTAGCGGGAGCCATGAGCAGTTCTTC. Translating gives CASSGTSGSHEQFF.

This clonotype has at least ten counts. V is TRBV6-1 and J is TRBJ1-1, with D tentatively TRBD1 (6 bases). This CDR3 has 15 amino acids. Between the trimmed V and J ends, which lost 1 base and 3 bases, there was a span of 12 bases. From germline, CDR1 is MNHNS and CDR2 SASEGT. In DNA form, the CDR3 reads TGTGCCAGCAGTGAAGACGGCAGGGGATACACTGAAGCTTTCTTT. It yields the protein CASSEDGRGYTEAFF.

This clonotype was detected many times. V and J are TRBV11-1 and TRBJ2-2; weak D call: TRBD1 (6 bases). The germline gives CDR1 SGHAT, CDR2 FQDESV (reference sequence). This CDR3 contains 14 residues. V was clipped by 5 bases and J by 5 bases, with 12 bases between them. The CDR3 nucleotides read TGTGCCAGCAGCCAGTATACAGGGACCGGGGAGCTGTTTTTT. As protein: CASSQYTGTGELFF.

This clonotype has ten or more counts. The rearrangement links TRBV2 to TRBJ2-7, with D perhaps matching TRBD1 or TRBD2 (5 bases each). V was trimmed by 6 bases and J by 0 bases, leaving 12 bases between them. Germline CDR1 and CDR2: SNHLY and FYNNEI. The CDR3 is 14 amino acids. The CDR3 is CASRGEQVSYEQYF. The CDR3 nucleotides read TGTGCCAGCAGGGGGGAGCAGGTCTCCTACGAGCAGTACTTC.

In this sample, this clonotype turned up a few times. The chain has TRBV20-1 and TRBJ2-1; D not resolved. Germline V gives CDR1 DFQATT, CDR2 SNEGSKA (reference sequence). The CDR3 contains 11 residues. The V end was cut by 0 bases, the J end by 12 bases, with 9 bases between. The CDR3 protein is CSARDGRGQFF. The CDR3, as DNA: TGCAGTGCTAGAGATGGACGTGGGCAGTTCTTC.

The CDR3: CASSEALLPSAFWGLANYGYTF. CDR3 in DNA: TGTGCCAGCAGTGAAGCCCTCCTTCCTTCCGCCTTTTGGGGTTTAGCTAACTATGGCTACACCTTC. The chain couples TRBV2 to TRBJ1-2; D call uncertain. The germline V gene has CDR1 SNHLY and CDR2 FYNNEI. The V gene lost 0 bases and the J gene lost 0 bases, with 29 bases spanning the gap. The length of the CDR3 is 22 residues.

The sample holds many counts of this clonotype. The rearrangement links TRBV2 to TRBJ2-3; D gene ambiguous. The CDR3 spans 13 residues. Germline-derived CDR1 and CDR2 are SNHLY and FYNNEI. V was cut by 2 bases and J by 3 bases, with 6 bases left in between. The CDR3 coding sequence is TGTGCCAGCAGTGAATACGGGACAGATACGCAGTATTTT. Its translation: CASSEYGTDTQYF.

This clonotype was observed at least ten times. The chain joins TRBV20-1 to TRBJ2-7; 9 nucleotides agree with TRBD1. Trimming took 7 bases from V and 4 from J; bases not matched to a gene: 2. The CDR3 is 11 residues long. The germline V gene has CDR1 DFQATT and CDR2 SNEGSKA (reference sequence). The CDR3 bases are TGCAGTGGCGACAGGGGGTACGAGCAGTACTTC. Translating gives CSGDRGYEQYF.

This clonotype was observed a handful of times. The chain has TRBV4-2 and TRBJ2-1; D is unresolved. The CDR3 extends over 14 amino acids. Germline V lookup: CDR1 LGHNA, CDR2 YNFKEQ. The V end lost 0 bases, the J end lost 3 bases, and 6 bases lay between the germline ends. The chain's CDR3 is CASSQELDYNEQFF. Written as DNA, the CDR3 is TGTGCCAGCAGCCAAGAATTGGACTACAATGAGCAGTTCTTC.

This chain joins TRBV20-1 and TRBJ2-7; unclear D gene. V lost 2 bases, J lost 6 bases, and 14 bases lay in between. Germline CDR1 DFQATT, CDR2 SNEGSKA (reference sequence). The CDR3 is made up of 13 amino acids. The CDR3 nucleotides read TGCAGTGCTAGACGGGCCCAGGCGCCCGAGCAGTACTTC. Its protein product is CSARRAQAPEQYF.

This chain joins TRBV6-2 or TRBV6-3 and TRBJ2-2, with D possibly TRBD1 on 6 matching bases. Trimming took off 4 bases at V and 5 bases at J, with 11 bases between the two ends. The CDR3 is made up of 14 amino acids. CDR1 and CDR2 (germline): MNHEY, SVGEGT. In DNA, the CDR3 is TGTGCCAGCAGTTCGTGGGGGCGGACCGGGGAGCTGTTTTTT. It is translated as CASSSWGRTGELFF.

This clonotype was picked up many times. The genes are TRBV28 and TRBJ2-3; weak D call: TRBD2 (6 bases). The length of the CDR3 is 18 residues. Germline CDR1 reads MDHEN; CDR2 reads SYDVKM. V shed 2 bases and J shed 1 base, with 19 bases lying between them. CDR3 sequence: CASSLDRESLSGTDTQYF. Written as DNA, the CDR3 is TGTGCCAGCAGTTTAGACCGGGAGTCTCTTTCTGGCACAGATACGCAGTATTTT.

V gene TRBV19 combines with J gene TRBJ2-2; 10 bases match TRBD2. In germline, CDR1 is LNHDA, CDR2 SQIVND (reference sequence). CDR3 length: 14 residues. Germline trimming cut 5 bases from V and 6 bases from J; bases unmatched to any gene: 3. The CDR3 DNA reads TGTGCCAGTAGTGAAGGGACTAGCGCCGGGGAGCTGTTTTTT. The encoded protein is CASSEGTSAGELFF.

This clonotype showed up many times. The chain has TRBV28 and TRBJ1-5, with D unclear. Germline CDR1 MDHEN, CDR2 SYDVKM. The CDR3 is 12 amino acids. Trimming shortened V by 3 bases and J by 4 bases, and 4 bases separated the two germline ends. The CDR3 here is CASSFRNQPQHF. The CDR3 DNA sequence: TGTGCCAGCAGTTTTAGGAATCAGCCCCAGCATTTT.

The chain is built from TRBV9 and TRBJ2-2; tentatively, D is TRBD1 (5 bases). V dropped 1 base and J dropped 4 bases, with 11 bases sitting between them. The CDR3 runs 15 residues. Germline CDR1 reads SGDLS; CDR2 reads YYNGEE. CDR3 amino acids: CASSVLQGSTGELFF. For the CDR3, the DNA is TGTGCCAGCAGCGTACTGCAGGGTAGCACCGGGGAGCTGTTTTTT.

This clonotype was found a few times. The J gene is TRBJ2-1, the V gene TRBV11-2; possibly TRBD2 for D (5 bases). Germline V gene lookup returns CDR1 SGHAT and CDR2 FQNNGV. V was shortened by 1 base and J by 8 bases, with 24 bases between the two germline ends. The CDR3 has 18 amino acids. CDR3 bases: TGTGCCAGCAGCTTAGGGACGTCGGTCGGTGGTAGCGCGTATGAGCAGTTCTTC. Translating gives CASSLGTSVGGSAYEQFF. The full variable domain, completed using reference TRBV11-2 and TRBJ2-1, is EAGVAQSPRYKIIEKRQSVAFWCNPISGHATLYWYQQILGQGPKLLIQFQNNGVVDDSQLPKDRFSAERLKGVDSTLKIQPAKLEDSAVYLCASSLGTSVGGSAYEQFFGPGTRLTVL.

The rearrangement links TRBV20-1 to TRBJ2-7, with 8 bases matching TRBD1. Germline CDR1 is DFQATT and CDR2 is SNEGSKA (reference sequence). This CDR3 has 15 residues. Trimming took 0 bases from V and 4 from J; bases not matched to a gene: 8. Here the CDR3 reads CSARDSGQGLYEQYF. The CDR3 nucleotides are TGCAGTGCTAGAGATAGCGGACAGGGTTTGTACGAGCAGTACTTC.

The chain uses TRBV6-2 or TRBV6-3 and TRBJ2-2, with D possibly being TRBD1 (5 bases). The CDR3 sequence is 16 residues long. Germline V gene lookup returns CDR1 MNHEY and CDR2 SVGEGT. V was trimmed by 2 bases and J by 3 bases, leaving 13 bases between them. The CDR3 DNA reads TGTGCCAGCAGTTACACCAGGGTTACGGACACCGGGGAGCTGTTTTTT. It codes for CASSYTRVTDTGELFF.

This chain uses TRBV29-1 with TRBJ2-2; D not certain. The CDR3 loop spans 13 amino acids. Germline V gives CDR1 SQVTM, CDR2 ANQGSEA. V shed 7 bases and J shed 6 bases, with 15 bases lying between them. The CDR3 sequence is CSADGVESGELFF. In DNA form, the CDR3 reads TGCAGCGCCGACGGTGTAGAGTCCGGGGAGCTGTTTTTT.

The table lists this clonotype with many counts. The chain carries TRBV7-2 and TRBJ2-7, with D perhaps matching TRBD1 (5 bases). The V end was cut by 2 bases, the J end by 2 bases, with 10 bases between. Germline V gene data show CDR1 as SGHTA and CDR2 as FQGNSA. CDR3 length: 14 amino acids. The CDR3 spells CASSLIQGTYEQYF. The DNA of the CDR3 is TGTGCCAGCAGCTTAATCCAGGGTACCTACGAGCAGTACTTC.

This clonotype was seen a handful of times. The CDR3 here is CASSPLGLAGIETQYF. CDR3 DNA sequence: TGTGCCAGCAGCCCCCTTGGGCTAGCGGGGATAGAGACCCAGTACTTC. The rearrangement links TRBV7-3 to TRBJ2-5, with 9 bases that match TRBD2. V shed 5 bases, J shed 4 bases, and the junction held 11 bases outside the gene matches. Germline values: CDR1 SGHTA, CDR2 FQGTGA. The CDR3 runs 16 residues.

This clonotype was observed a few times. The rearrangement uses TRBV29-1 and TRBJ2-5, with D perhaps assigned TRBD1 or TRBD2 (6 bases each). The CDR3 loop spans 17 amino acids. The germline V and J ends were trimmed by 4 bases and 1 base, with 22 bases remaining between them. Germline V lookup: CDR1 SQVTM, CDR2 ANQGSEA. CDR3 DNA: TGCAGCGTTGGGGGACGGACCCCTAAGGGGGGCCAAGAGACCCAGTACTTC. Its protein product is CSVGGRTPKGGQETQYF.

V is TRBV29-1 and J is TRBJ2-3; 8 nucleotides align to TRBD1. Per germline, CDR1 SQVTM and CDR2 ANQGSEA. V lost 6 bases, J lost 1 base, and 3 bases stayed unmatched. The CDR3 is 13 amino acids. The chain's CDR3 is CSVSGQGTDTQYF. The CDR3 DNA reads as TGCAGCGTCTCGGGACAGGGCACAGATACGCAGTATTTT.

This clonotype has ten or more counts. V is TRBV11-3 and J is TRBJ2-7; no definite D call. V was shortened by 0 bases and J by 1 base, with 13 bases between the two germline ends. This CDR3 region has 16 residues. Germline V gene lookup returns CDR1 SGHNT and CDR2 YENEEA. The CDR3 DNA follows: TGTGCCAGCAGCTTAGATGAGGTTAGGCCTTCCTACGAGCAGTACTTC. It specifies CASSLDEVRPSYEQYF.

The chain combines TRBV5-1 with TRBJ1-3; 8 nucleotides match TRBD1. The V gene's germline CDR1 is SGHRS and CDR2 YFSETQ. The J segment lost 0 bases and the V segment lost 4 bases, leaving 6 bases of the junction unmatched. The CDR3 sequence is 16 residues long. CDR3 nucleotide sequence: TGCGCCAGCAGCCCGGCAGGGGGCAGCTCTGGAAACACCATATATTTT. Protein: CASSPAGGSSGNTIYF.